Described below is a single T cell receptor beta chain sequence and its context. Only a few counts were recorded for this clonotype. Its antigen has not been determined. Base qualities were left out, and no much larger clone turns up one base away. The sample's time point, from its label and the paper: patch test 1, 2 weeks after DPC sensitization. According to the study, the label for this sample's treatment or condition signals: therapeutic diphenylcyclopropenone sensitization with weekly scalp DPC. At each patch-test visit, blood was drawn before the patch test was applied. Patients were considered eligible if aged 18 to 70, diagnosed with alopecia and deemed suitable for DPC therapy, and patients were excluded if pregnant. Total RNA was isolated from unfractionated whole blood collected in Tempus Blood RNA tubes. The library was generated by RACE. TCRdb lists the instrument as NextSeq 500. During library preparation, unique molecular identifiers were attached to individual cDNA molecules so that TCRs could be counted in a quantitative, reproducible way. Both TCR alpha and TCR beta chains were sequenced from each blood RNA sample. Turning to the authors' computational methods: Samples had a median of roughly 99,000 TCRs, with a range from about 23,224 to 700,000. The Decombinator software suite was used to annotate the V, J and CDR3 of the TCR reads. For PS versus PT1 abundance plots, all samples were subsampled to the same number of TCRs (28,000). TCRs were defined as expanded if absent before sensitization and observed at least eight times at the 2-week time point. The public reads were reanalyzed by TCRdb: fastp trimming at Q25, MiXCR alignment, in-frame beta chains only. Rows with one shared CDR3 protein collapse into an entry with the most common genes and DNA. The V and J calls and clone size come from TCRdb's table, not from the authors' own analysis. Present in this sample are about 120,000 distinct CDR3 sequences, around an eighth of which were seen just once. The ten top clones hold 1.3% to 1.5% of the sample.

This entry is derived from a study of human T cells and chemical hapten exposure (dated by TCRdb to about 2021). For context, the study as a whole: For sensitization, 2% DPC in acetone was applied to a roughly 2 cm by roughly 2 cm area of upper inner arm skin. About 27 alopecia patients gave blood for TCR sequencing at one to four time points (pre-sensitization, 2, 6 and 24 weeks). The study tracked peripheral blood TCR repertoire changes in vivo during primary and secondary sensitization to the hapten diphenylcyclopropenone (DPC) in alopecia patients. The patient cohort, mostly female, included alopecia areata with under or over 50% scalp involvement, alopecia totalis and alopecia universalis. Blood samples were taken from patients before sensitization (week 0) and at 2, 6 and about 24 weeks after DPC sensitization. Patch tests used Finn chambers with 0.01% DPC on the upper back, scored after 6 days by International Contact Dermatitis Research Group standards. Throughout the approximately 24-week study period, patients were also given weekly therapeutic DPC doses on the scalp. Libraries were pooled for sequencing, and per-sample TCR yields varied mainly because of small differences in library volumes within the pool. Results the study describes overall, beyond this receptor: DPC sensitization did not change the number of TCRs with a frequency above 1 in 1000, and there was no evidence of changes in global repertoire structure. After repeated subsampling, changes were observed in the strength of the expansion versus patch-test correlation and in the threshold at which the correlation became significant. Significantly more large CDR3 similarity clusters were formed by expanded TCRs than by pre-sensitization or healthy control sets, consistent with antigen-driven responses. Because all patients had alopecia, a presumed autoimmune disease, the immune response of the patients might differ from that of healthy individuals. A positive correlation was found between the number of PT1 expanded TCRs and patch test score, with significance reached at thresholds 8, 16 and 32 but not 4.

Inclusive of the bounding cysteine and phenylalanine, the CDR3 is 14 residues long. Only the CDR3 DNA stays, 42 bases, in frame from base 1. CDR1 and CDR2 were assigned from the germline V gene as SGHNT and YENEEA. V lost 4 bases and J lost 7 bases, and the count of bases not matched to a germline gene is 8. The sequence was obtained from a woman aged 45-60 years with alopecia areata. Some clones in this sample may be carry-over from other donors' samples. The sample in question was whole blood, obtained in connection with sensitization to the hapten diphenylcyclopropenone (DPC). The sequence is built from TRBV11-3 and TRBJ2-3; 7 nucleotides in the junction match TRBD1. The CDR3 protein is CASSSVNRGHTQYF. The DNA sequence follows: TGTGCCAGCAGCTCCGTTAACAGGGGACATACGCAGTATTTT.